A selection of T cell receptor beta chains follows, all from one sample in a study of control samples from healthy donors and cancer patients. The method was immunoSEQ multiplex PCR; TCRdb's version includes in-frame clones alone and lacks a portion of them. The sample carries roughly 120,000 clones, approximately 92% recorded once. Source material: PBMCs. The source of these receptors is a woman in her fifties or sixties with colorectal cancer. CDR3s include the opening cysteine and the closing phenylalanine or tryptophan. The D gene is left open where the match is weak. For some rows the clone size is stated as once, few or many, or as a class when expanded; others skip it.

d_call clone_size j_call v_call cdr3_aa cdr3_nt
- - TRBJ2-7 TRBV4-2 CASSQVDGAYEQYF TGTGCCAGCAGCCAAGTTGACGGAGCCTACGAGCAGTACTTC
- - TRBJ2-7 TRBV19 CASSLNNRASYEQYF TGTGCCAGTTCACTAAACAACAGGGCTTCCTACGAGCAGTACTTC
TRBD1 - TRBJ1-1 TRBV7-8 CASSQGATEAFF TGTGCCAGCAGCCAGGGGGCCACTGAAGCTTTCTTT
- - TRBJ2-7 TRBV7-6 CASSRRGVHEQYF TGTGCCAGCAGCCGACGGGGCGTCCACGAGCAGTACTTC
- - TRBJ1-1 TRBV5-1 CASSLMGQASNTEAFF TGCGCCAGCAGCTTGATGGGGCAGGCCTCGAACACTGAAGCTTTCTTT
- - TRBJ2-7 TRBV5-6 CASSFFPTFNTYEQYF TGTGCCAGCAGCTTCTTTCCCACATTCAATACCTACGAGCAGTACTTC
- - TRBJ2-1 TRBV6-5 CASSSSGYNEQFF TGTGCCAGCAGTTCCAGCGGGTACAATGAGCAGTTCTTC
TRBD2 - TRBJ2-7 TRBV19 CASKRLADSYEQYF TGTGCCAGTAAGAGACTAGCGGACTCCTACGAGCAGTACTTC
- - TRBJ2-7 TRBV28 CASSFVDFEQYF TGTGCCAGCAGTTTCGTGGACTTCGAGCAGTACTTC
- once TRBJ2-7 TRBV7-6 CASSLDSGWSDEQYF TGTGCCAGCAGCTTGGACAGTGGCTGGTCTGACGAGCAGTACTTC
TRBD2 - TRBJ2-2 TRBV18 CASSRTSEHTGELFF TGTGCCAGCTCGAGGACTAGCGAACACACCGGGGAGCTGTTTTTT
- - TRBJ2-3 TRBV5-1 CASTQGRFLSTDTQYF TGCGCCAGCACCCAAGGTAGATTCCTCAGCACAGATACGCAGTATTTT
TRBD2 - TRBJ2-1 TRBV9 CASSATSGGALSSSYNEQFF TGTGCCAGCAGCGCTACTAGCGGGGGGGCCTTGAGTAGCTCCTACAATGAGCAGTTCTTC
- once TRBJ1-2 TRBV19 CASRSVEGYTF TGTGCCAGTAGGTCGGTGGAAGGCTACACCTTC